The 30 T cell receptor beta chains in this list originate from one sample, sequenced in a study of blood T cell repertoires in COVID-19. Here immunoSEQ multiplex PCR was the method, and the copy in TCRdb shows in-frame clones only, minus some. Of some 200,000 clones in the sample, 90% to 95% were seen once. Sequencing was carried out using peripheral blood. The receptors shown here come from a man aged 25 to 45 with COVID-19, enrolled during active disease.

The chain links TRBV29-1 to TRBJ1-1; no definite D call. The V gene lost 8 bases and the J gene lost 5 bases, with 15 bases spanning the gap. The length of the CDR3 is 12 residues. The germline V gene encodes CDR1 SQVTM and CDR2 ANQGSEA. The DNA of the CDR3 is TGCAGCTTCTCGAGAAGGGAGACTGAAGCTTTCTTT. Its protein product is CSFSRRETEAFF.

This clone was seen just once. The chain combines TRBV29-1 with TRBJ1-3; D is unclear. Trimming stripped 4 bases from V and 2 bases from J, with 6 bases between. The CDR3 spans 12 residues. Germline assignment: CDR1 SQVTM and CDR2 ANQGSEA. The CDR3 spells CSVVVTGNTIYF. The DNA of the CDR3 is TGCAGCGTTGTAGTTACTGGAAACACCATATATTTT. Full variable domain (missing parts from reference TRBV29-1 and TRBJ1-3): SAVISQKPSRDICQRGTSLTIQCQVDSQVTMMFWYRQQPGQSLTLIATANQGSEATYESGFVIDKFPISRPNLTFSTLTVSNMSPEDSSIYLCSVVVTGNTIYFGEGSWLTVV.

V is TRBV6-4 and J is TRBJ2-1; D gene unclear. The V end lost 3 bases, the J end lost 0 bases, and 12 bases lay between the germline ends. The CDR3 covers 16 residues. Per the germline V gene, CDR1 is MRHNA and CDR2 is SNTAGT. The CDR3 spells CASSDVLSFSYNEQFF. CDR3 nucleotide sequence: TGTGCCAGCAGTGATGTGTTATCCTTCTCCTACAATGAGCAGTTCTTC.

In nucleotides, the CDR3 is TGTGCCAGCAGCGCAGACAGGGGCCACGAGCAGTACTTC. Its translation is CASSADRGHEQYF. The gene calls are TRBV5-6 and TRBJ2-7, with TRBD1 matching over 8 bases. Per germline, CDR1 SGHDT and CDR2 YYEEEE. V shed 4 bases, J shed 5 bases, and the junction held 5 bases outside the gene matches. CDR3 size: 13 residues.

This rearrangement joins TRBV18 to TRBJ2-7, with D maybe TRBD2 (5 bases). This CDR3 has 14 amino acids. CDR1 is KGHSH and CDR2 is LQKENI in the germline V gene. V lost 4 bases, J lost 3 bases, and 13 bases lay in between. CDR3 protein: CASSRGNTGYEQYF. The CDR3 DNA follows: TGTGCCAGCTCACGAGGGAATACCGGCTACGAGCAGTACTTC.

V gene TRBV19 combines with J gene TRBJ2-2; 10 bases are a match to TRBD2. Germline CDR1 LNHDA, CDR2 SQIVND (reference sequence). CDR3 size: 16 residues. V lost 5 bases and J lost 1; bases outside the gene matches: 4. The CDR3 DNA follows: TGTGCCAGTAGTGGGTGGACTAGCGGGAACACCGGGGAGCTGTTTTTT. Translated: CASSGWTSGNTGELFF. Filled out from reference TRBV19 and TRBJ2-2, the complete variable domain reads DGGITQSPKYLFRKEGQNVTLSCEQNLNHDAMYWYRQDPGQGLRLIYYSQIVNDFQKGDIAEGYSVSREKKESFPLTVTSAQKNPTAFYLCASSGWTSGNTGELFFGEGSRLTVL.

The chain couples TRBV19 to TRBJ1-3; D is possibly TRBD1 (6 bases). CDR1 and CDR2 from the germline V gene are LNHDA and SQIVND (reference sequence). V shed 5 bases and J shed 0 bases, with 11 bases lying between them. CDR3 size: 15 residues. The CDR3 loop reads CASSADRSSGNTIYF. As DNA, the CDR3 is TGTGCCAGTAGTGCGGACAGAAGCTCTGGAAACACCATATATTTT.

The chain links TRBV11-3 to TRBJ1-1, with D possibly TRBD1 on 6 matching bases. CDR1 and CDR2 (germline): SGHNT, YENEEA. V was pared by 4 bases and J by 6 bases, with 18 bases between. This CDR3 is 15 amino acids long. CDR3 sequence: CASSSGTGLSPEAFF. The CDR3 nucleotides are TGTGCCAGCAGCTCCGGAACAGGGCTGTCCCCTGAAGCTTTCTTT. Supplemented by reference TRBV11-3 and TRBJ1-1, the full variable domain reads EAGVVQSPRYKIIEKKQPVAFWCNPISGHNTLYWYLQNLGQGPELLIRYENEEAVDDSQLPKDRFSAERLKGVDSTLKIQPAELGDSAVYLCASSSGTGLSPEAFFGQGTRLTVV.

This sequence joins TRBV7-3 and TRBJ1-1; D gene unclear. The V and J ends lost 1 base and 7 bases respectively, with 10 bases between them. The CDR3 extends over 13 amino acids. From germline, CDR1 is SGHTA and CDR2 FQGTGA. CDR3 amino acids: CASSLILNGEAFF. The CDR3 DNA reads as TGTGCCAGCAGCTTAATCCTCAACGGTGAAGCTTTCTTT.

The rearrangement links TRBV9 to TRBJ1-2; possibly TRBD1 for D (5 bases). The V gene's germline CDR1 is SGDLS and CDR2 YYNGEE. The V gene lost 6 bases and the J gene lost 4 bases, with 13 bases spanning the gap. The CDR3 sequence is 13 residues long. The CDR3 coding sequence is TGTGCCAGCAACCCTACAGGAACCTATGGCTACACCTTC. It specifies CASNPTGTYGYTF.

The rearrangement links TRBV5-3 to TRBJ1-4; tentatively, D is TRBD1 (5 bases). Being an ORF, TRBV5-3 has a function that is uncertain. The CDR3 contains 16 residues. Between the trimmed V and J ends, which lost 10 bases and 10 bases, there was a span of 29 bases. The CDR3 sequence: CASKTTGGNAIGKLFF. In DNA form, the CDR3 reads TGTGCCTCTAAAACAACGGGGGGGAATGCCATAGGAAAACTGTTTTTT.

This chain uses TRBV6-2 or TRBV6-3 with TRBJ1-1, with D possibly matching TRBD1 (6 bases). With 5 bases removed from V and 4 bases from J, the gap between germline ends came to 8 bases. CDR3 length equals 12 residues. Per the germline V gene, CDR1 is MNHEY and CDR2 is SVGEGT. The DNA for the CDR3 is TGTGCCAGCAGTCAGGGGAGCACTGAAGCTTTCTTT. Protein: CASSQGSTEAFF.

The rearrangement joins TRBV2 to TRBJ1-6; TRBD1 aligns across 8 bases. This CDR3 is 14 amino acids long. Germline V gives CDR1 SNHLY, CDR2 FYNNEI. J gave up 10 bases and V 6 bases, and 8 bases lay outside the gene matches. The CDR3 sequence is CASRAGTGRSPLHF. CDR3 bases: TGTGCCAGCAGAGCCGGGACAGGAAGATCACCCCTCCACTTT.

This CDR3 is CASSPRSSGNTIYF. The CDR3 DNA reads as TGTGCCAGCAGCCCTCGGTCCTCTGGAAACACCATATATTTT. This chain uses TRBV27 with TRBJ1-3; D uncertain. This CDR3 region has 14 residues. The ends were cut back, 6 bases at V and 0 bases at J, with 9 bases in the middle. In germline, CDR1 is MNHEY, CDR2 SMNVEV (reference sequence).

The V and J genes are TRBV6-5 and TRBJ1-2; TRBD1 matches at 7 bases. The CDR3 has 14 residues. Germline V gene lookup returns CDR1 MNHEY and CDR2 SVGAGI. J was trimmed by 10 bases and V by 6 bases; bases with no gene match: 14. CDR3 nucleotides: TGTGCCAGCAGAGTCAACGACAGGGCAGGAGCCTACACCTTC. This encodes CASRVNDRAGAYTF.

This CDR3 is CASSQVNKGQGNTEAFF. The CDR3 nucleotides read TGTGCCAGCAGCCAAGTCAACAAGGGACAAGGGAACACTGAAGCTTTCTTT. The rearrangement links TRBV4-2 to TRBJ1-1; D is possibly TRBD1 (6 bases). The CDR3 is 17 residues long. V lost 1 base and J lost 1, with 16 bases in between. Germline loops: CDR1 LGHNA, CDR2 YNFKEQ.

The chain links TRBV29-1 to TRBJ1-1; a weak D match, TRBD1 (5 bases). With 4 bases removed from V and 5 bases from J, the gap between germline ends came to 17 bases. CDR3 length: 14 residues. The germline V gene has CDR1 SQVTM and CDR2 ANQGSEA. The CDR3, as DNA: TGCAGCGTTGGGGGCCGCGGGGTTGAAACTGAAGCTTTCTTT. Amino acid sequence: CSVGGRGVETEAFF.

The rearrangement links TRBV30 to TRBJ2-1; 10 bases match TRBD2. Germline V lookup: CDR1 GTSNPN, CDR2 SVGIG (reference sequence). The V gene end was trimmed by 5 bases and the J gene end by 13 bases; junction bases not matched to a gene: 5. The CDR3 loop spans 11 amino acids. This CDR3 reads CAWLTSGAQFF. The DNA for the CDR3 is TGTGCCTGGCTTACTAGCGGGGCCCAGTTCTTC. Together with reference TRBV30 and TRBJ2-1, the CDR3 gives the full variable domain: SQTIHQWPATLVQPVGSPLSLECTVEGTSNPNLYWYRQAAGRGLQLLFYSVGIGQISSEVPQNLSASRPQDRQFILSSKKLLLSDSGFYLCAWLTSGAQFFGPGTRLTVL.

In nucleotides, the CDR3 is TGTGCCAGCAGCCCCCGACAGGGAGGCGATGAGCAGTTCTTC. This gives the protein CASSPRQGGDEQFF. The genes are TRBV7-3 and TRBJ2-1; possible D gene TRBD1, 7 bases. The germline V gene has CDR1 SGHTA and CDR2 FQGTGA. V dropped 5 bases and J dropped 8 bases, with 16 bases sitting between them. CDR3 length: 14 residues.

The rearrangement links TRBV19 to TRBJ2-7, with a weak D call TRBD2 (5 bases). This CDR3 is 13 amino acids long. In germline, CDR1 is LNHDA, CDR2 SQIVND (reference sequence). For the CDR3, the DNA is TGTGCAACACTCCCCCCGGGAAGAGACGAGCAGTACTTC. It specifies CATLPPGRDEQYF.

V usage is TRBV7-9 and J usage is TRBJ1-6; 8 positions match TRBD1. The CDR3 covers 14 residues. The germline gives CDR1 SEHNR, CDR2 FQNEAQ (reference sequence). Germline trimming cut 4 bases from V and 13 bases from J; bases unmatched to any gene: 9. The CDR3: CASSSSGGDGPLHF. CDR3 nucleotide sequence: TGTGCCAGCAGCTCCTCAGGGGGCGACGGGCCCCTCCACTTT.

This clone was found once. The J gene is TRBJ2-7, the V gene TRBV6-6; 7 bases are a match to TRBD1. The CDR3 runs to 16 residues. Germline V gene data show CDR1 as MNHNY and CDR2 as SVGAGI (reference sequence). V dropped 0 bases and J dropped 4; count of bases not matched to a gene: 9. The CDR3 is CASSYSRDRAFYEQYF. The DNA for the CDR3 is TGTGCCAGCAGTTACTCGAGAGACAGGGCATTTTACGAGCAGTACTTC.

V gene TRBV7-9 combines with J gene TRBJ2-3; the D is unclear. The V gene lost 5 bases and the J gene lost 6 bases, with 9 bases spanning the gap. The CDR3 consists of 12 residues. CDR1 and CDR2 (germline): SEHNR, FQNEAQ (reference sequence). The CDR3 loop is CASSASADTQYF. The CDR3 coding sequence is TGTGCCAGCAGCGCCTCTGCGGATACGCAGTATTTT.

Here the CDR3 reads CSVELTSGNEQFF. CDR3 bases: TGCAGCGTTGAACTGACTAGCGGAAATGAGCAGTTCTTC. The gene calls are TRBV29-1 and TRBJ2-1; 9 bases are a match to TRBD2. Per germline, CDR1 SQVTM and CDR2 ANQGSEA. The V segment lost 2 bases and the J segment 7 bases; nucleotides outside the gene matches: 3. CDR3 length: 13 residues.

The chain is built from TRBV19 and TRBJ2-4; D call uncertain. Trimming cost V 6 bases and J 0 bases, with 12 bases left between them. This CDR3 region has 15 residues. Germline assignment: CDR1 LNHDA and CDR2 SQIVND (reference sequence). The CDR3 DNA is TGTGCCAGTAGCGACCTCCCGGGAGCCAAAAACATTCAGTACTTC. This translates into CASSDLPGAKNIQYF.

The chain has TRBV7-6 and TRBJ2-5; D not resolved. CDR1 is SGHVS and CDR2 is FNYEAQ in the germline V gene. Trimming left V 5 bases short and J 3 bases short, with 7 bases between. This CDR3 is built from 12 residues. The CDR3 DNA is TGTGCCAGCAGCCCCCTTGAAGAGACCCAGTACTTC. Its translation: CASSPLEETQYF.

This chain connects TRBV6-5 to TRBJ1-4; D gene unclear. Germline lookup yields CDR1 MNHEY and CDR2 SVGAGI. This CDR3 contains 15 residues. Trimming cost V 7 bases and J 3 bases, with 15 bases left between them. The CDR3: CASMVTPAANEKLFF. The CDR3 DNA reads as TGTGCCAGCATGGTCACACCCGCGGCTAATGAAAAACTGTTTTTT.

The chain is built from TRBV6-1 and TRBJ1-2; a weak D match, TRBD1 (6 bases). CDR1 MNHNS and CDR2 SASEGT come from the germline V gene. There are 14 residues in the CDR3. Trimming cost V 3 bases and J 8 bases, with 16 bases left between them. DNA for the CDR3: TGTGCCAGCAGTGACAGGGGCGCACTTGGGGGCTACACCTTC. This gives the protein CASSDRGALGGYTF.

This rearrangement joins TRBV19 to TRBJ1-5; D unresolved. This CDR3 has 18 amino acids. V was cut by 3 bases and J by 0 bases, with 18 bases left in between. Germline lookup yields CDR1 LNHDA and CDR2 SQIVND (reference sequence). In DNA, the CDR3 is TGTGCCAGTAGTATTTCGGTCCGGTCCTCGCATAGCAATCAGCCCCAGCATTTT. It is translated as CASSISVRSSHSNQPQHF.

The V gene is TRBV7-9, the J gene TRBJ1-1; 7 bases line up with TRBD1. V lost 5 bases, J lost 1 base, and 4 bases stayed unmatched. Germline lookup yields CDR1 SEHNR and CDR2 FQNEAQ (reference sequence). This CDR3 has 14 amino acids. CDR3 sequence (DNA): TGTGCCAGCAGCACGGGACAGTGGAACACTGAAGCTTTCTTT. It codes for CASSTGQWNTEAFF.